These 22 T cell receptor beta chains were all obtained from the same sample, sequenced in a study of cytomegalovirus exposure and HLA in healthy donors. Primers: 60 Vbeta forward and 13 Jbeta reverse. The assay was immunoSEQ multiplex PCR, and TCRdb's table has in-frame clones only and misses some. The table lists approximately 110,000 clones. The sequenced sample consisted of PBMCs. Source of these receptors: a man in his late teens or twenties in good health and CMV-seronegative.

This chain links TRBV19 with TRBJ1-5, with 11 nucleotides matching TRBD1. Germline CDR1 is LNHDA and CDR2 is SQIVND (reference sequence). Trimming took 3 bases from V and 7 from J; bases not matched to a gene: 8. The CDR3 runs to 16 residues. CDR3 sequence (DNA): TGTGCCAGTAGTATGGGGGACAGGGGGAAGGGGCAGCCCCAGCATTTT. Its translation: CASSMGDRGKGQPQHF.

The chain carries TRBV30 and TRBJ1-3; no definite D call. V was trimmed by 8 bases and J by 4 bases, leaving 15 bases between them. Germline CDR1 and CDR2: GTSNPN and SVGIG (reference sequence). This CDR3 has 13 amino acids. The CDR3, as DNA: TGTGCCGGACTGGTAGAGGGCGGAAACACCATATATTTT. Its protein product is CAGLVEGGNTIYF. Complete variable domain (other parts from reference TRBV30 and TRBJ1-3): SQTIHQWPATLVQPVGSPLSLECTVEGTSNPNLYWYRQAAGRGLQLLFYSVGIGQISSEVPQNLSASRPQDRQFILSSKKLLLSDSGFYLCAGLVEGGNTIYFGEGSWLTVV.

The chain joins TRBV19 to TRBJ1-3; tentatively, D is TRBD1 (6 bases). The CDR3 spans 16 residues. Looked up from germline, CDR1 is LNHDA and CDR2 is SQIVND (reference sequence). V was trimmed by 5 bases and J by 0 bases, leaving 14 bases between them. CDR3 residues: CASSSRTAFSGNTIYF. CDR3 DNA sequence: TGTGCCAGTAGTTCCCGGACAGCTTTCTCTGGAAACACCATATATTTT.

J is TRBJ1-2 and V is TRBV19; the match to TRBD1 covers 9 bases. CDR1 LNHDA and CDR2 SQIVND come from the germline V gene (reference sequence). After removal of 5 bases from V and 5 bases from J, the junction contained 9 bases not matched to a gene. CDR3 size: 15 residues. CDR3 nucleotide sequence: TGTGCCAGTAGTCCCTATTCCGGGACAGGGTATGGCTACACCTTC. Protein sequence: CASSPYSGTGYGYTF.

The chain uses TRBV5-6 and TRBJ1-5; possible D gene TRBD1, 6 bases. The CDR3 runs to 14 residues. Germline loops: CDR1 SGHDT, CDR2 YYEEEE. With 3 bases removed from V and 3 bases from J, the gap between germline ends came to 10 bases. In nucleotides, the CDR3 is TGTGCCAGCAGCTCCGGACAGCTCAATCAGCCCCAGCATTTT. It specifies CASSSGQLNQPQHF.

The chain couples TRBV28 to TRBJ2-1, with 12 bases fitting TRBD2. With V trimmed by 6 bases and J by 7 bases, 7 bases remained unmatched. Germline V lookup: CDR1 MDHEN, CDR2 SYDVKM. This CDR3 is 15 amino acids long. The CDR3 sequence: CASSSGLAGINEQFF. DNA of the CDR3: TGTGCCAGCAGCTCCGGACTAGCGGGAATTAATGAGCAGTTCTTC.

The chain couples TRBV28 to TRBJ2-1; D gene uncertain. The germline V and J ends were trimmed by 2 bases and 5 bases, with 4 bases remaining between them. Germline V gives CDR1 MDHEN, CDR2 SYDVKM. The CDR3 covers 12 residues. CDR3 sequence reads: CASSLVNNEQFF. The CDR3 nucleotides read TGTGCCAGCAGTTTAGTCAACAATGAGCAGTTCTTC.

This chain joins TRBV5-1 and TRBJ2-7; 8 bases map to TRBD2. CDR3 size: 14 residues. With V trimmed by 1 base and J by 4 bases, 4 bases remained unmatched. The germline V gene has CDR1 SGHRS and CDR2 YFSETQ. In DNA, the CDR3 is TGCGCCAGCAGCTTGAGCGGGAGAGATTACGAGCAGTACTTC. Protein: CASSLSGRDYEQYF.

The V gene is TRBV6-1, the J gene TRBJ2-3; D not resolved. Trimming left V 5 bases short and J 4 bases short, with 4 bases between. Germline CDR1 MNHNS, CDR2 SASEGT. The CDR3 covers 11 residues. In DNA form, the CDR3 reads TGTGCCAGCAGTATAGCAGATACGCAGTATTTT. Translating it yields CASSIADTQYF.

This rearrangement joins TRBV7-3 to TRBJ1-1, with D maybe TRBD1 (5 bases). The germline V gene encodes CDR1 SGHTA and CDR2 FQGTGA. Trimming stripped 4 bases from V and 10 bases from J, with 19 bases between. This CDR3 is 14 amino acids long. CDR3 residues: CASSSNLGQGLAFF. For the CDR3, the DNA is TGTGCCAGCAGCTCCAACCTTGGGCAGGGCTTAGCTTTCTTT.

The rearrangement links TRBV10-1 to TRBJ1-1; 9 positions agree with TRBD1. Germline V lookup: CDR1 WNHNN, CDR2 SYGVQD (reference sequence). This CDR3 region has 14 residues. The V gene end was trimmed by 7 bases and the J gene end by 3 bases; junction bases not matched to a gene: 6. The CDR3 loop is CASKGDRGDTEAFF. DNA of the CDR3: TGCGCCAGCAAAGGAGACAGGGGGGACACTGAAGCTTTCTTT.

CDR3 bases: TGTGCCAGCAAGACAGGAAGCAATCAGCCCCAGCATTTT. This translates into CASKTGSNQPQHF. This chain joins TRBV6-1 and TRBJ1-5; a possible D gene is TRBD1 (6 bases). This CDR3 has 13 amino acids. V lost 7 bases to trimming and J lost 1 base, with 8 bases between them. The germline CDR1 and CDR2 sequences are MNHNS and SASEGT.

V is TRBV6-5 and J is TRBJ1-1; maybe TRBD1 (5 bases). In germline, CDR1 is MNHEY, CDR2 SVGAGI. The CDR3 sequence is 15 residues long. The V end was cut by 2 bases, the J end by 0 bases, with 10 bases between. CDR3 in amino acids: CASSYRQGMNTEAFF. CDR3 DNA: TGTGCCAGCAGTTACCGGCAGGGCATGAACACTGAAGCTTTCTTT.

The chain is built from TRBV4-1 and TRBJ2-1; possible D gene TRBD1, 6 bases. In germline, CDR1 is MGHRA, CDR2 YSYEKL. The CDR3 is 15 amino acids. Trimming took 0 bases from V and 10 from J, leaving 16 bases between them. CDR3 in DNA: TGCGCCAGCAGCCAAGAAGGGCAGGGGACCAGGGAGCAGTTCTTC. Translation: CASSQEGQGTREQFF.

The J gene is TRBJ2-7, the V gene TRBV4-1; 9 nucleotides match TRBD2. Germline CDR1 and CDR2: MGHRA and YSYEKL. V shed 1 base and J 7 bases; nucleotides not matched to a gene: 11. The CDR3 has 16 residues. The CDR3 loop reads CASSQVDLGLAGEQYF. CDR3 DNA: TGCGCCAGCAGCCAAGTGGACTTGGGACTAGCAGGGGAGCAGTACTTC.

This rearrangement joins TRBV18 to TRBJ1-1, with a possible D match to TRBD1 (6 bases). CDR1 and CDR2 from the germline V gene are KGHSH and LQKENI. Trimming pared 10 bases from V and 4 bases from J, leaving 22 bases between. The CDR3 loop spans 15 amino acids. CDR3 in amino acids: CATTDSSGGPTEAFF. The CDR3 DNA sequence: TGTGCCACTACCGACTCCTCTGGGGGCCCCACTGAAGCTTTCTTT.

V and J are TRBV5-4 and TRBJ1-1, with D uncertain. The CDR3 extends over 18 amino acids. CDR1 and CDR2 from the germline V gene are SGHNT and YYREEE (reference sequence). V lost 4 bases, J lost 2 bases, and 24 bases lay in between. DNA of the CDR3: TGTGCCAGCAGCACGCTTTCCGGCAGGATCCTAACCAACACTGAAGCTTTCTTT. Its protein product is CASSTLSGRILTNTEAFF.

The chain employs TRBV19 and TRBJ1-1; the D is unclear. Germline loops: CDR1 LNHDA, CDR2 SQIVND (reference sequence). The V and J ends lost 9 bases and 10 bases respectively, with 15 bases between them. The CDR3 has 11 residues. The CDR3 is CASISGFRAFF. The CDR3 DNA is TGTGCCAGCATCTCGGGGTTCCGAGCTTTCTTT.

The chain has TRBV5-6 and TRBJ1-1; no firm D call. V was pared by 0 bases and J by 0 bases, with 12 bases between. Germline V lookup: CDR1 SGHDT, CDR2 YYEEEE. This CDR3 contains 16 residues. CDR3: CASSLAARIMNTEAFF. CDR3 bases: TGTGCCAGCAGCTTGGCAGCTAGAATCATGAACACTGAAGCTTTCTTT.

The CDR3 sequence: CAWSVLPPGYTF. In DNA form, the CDR3 reads TGTGCCTGGAGTGTACTCCCCCCGGGCTACACCTTC. The V and J genes are TRBV30 and TRBJ1-2; D gene ambiguous. The V end was cut by 0 bases, the J end by 8 bases, with 10 bases between. From germline, CDR1 is GTSNPN and CDR2 SVGIG (reference sequence). The CDR3 has 12 residues.

The chain employs TRBV5-5 and TRBJ1-5; TRBD1 agrees at 8 bases. The CDR3 runs to 13 residues. J gave up 7 bases and V 4 bases, and 4 bases lay outside the gene matches. In germline, CDR1 is SGHKS, CDR2 YYEKEE (reference sequence). The CDR3 is CASSRTGRQPQHF. For the CDR3, the DNA is TGTGCCAGCAGCCGGACAGGGCGACAGCCCCAGCATTTT.

The chain couples TRBV4-2 to TRBJ2-4, with TRBD2 matching over 15 bases. The CDR3 runs to 20 residues. The V and J ends lost 0 bases and 2 bases, in that order; junction bases with no gene match: 8. CDR1 is LGHNA and CDR2 is YNFKEQ in the germline V gene. CDR3: CASSQDRVGTSGGSKNIQYF. For the CDR3, the DNA is TGTGCCAGCAGCCAAGATCGGGTGGGGACTAGCGGGGGGTCCAAAAACATTCAGTACTTC.